The clone carrying this TCR beta chain was picked up a small number of times. In the same sample, other DNA sequences code for this CDR3. The data are from a study of shared clonotypes between healthy human individuals. Study as a whole: Used for every donor were three CD4 naive, three CD4 memory, two CD8 naive and one CD8 memory plate.

The J segment lost 2 bases and the V segment lost 3 bases, leaving 5 bases of the junction unmatched. The CDR3 extends over 16 amino acids. Germline assignment: CDR1 KGHSH and CDR2 LQKENI. TCRdb's copy holds only in-frame clones and misses some; the assay was immunoSEQ multiplex PCR. This sample has 850,000 to 1,200,000 clones, with more than 60% found just once. The origin of this receptor is a man between 18 and 35 years old in good health. The rearrangement links TRBV18 to TRBJ2-1; 9 bases map to TRBD2. The sequencing sample was made of memory CD4+ T cells sorted from blood. Specified subset: CD45RA-negative fraction. CDR3 amino acids: CASSPSAGGTYNEQFF. Written as DNA, the CDR3 is TGTGCCAGCTCACCCTCCGCGGGAGGGACCTACAATGAGCAGTTCTTC.